Each of the 28 T cell receptor beta chains below was sequenced from the same sample in a study of regulatory T cells in long-lasting Graves disease. Time point here: persistent/refractory GD, antithyroid drugs over 5 years with positive TRAb. With RNA extracted from PBMCs as input, the TCR library was made. The TCR beta library used iRepertoire HTBI primers with Arm-PCR amplification of CDR3. Each CDR3 protein is one row after TCRdb ran MiXCR on the multiplex PCR reads. The sample holds about 300,000 distinct CDR3 sequences, around 20% seen once. Sequenced here: peripheral blood mononuclear cells (PBMCs), sampled when the disease was refractory, from a patient treated with antithyroid drugs. The receptors originated from a female donor with Graves disease.

This clonotype was seen more than once but under ten times. This rearrangement joins TRBV7-9 to TRBJ2-7, with a possible D match to TRBD1 (5 bases). V was cut by 5 bases and J by 0 bases, with 8 bases left in between. The CDR3 totals 13 residues. Germline V CDR1 and CDR2: SEHNR, FQNEAQ (reference sequence). CDR3 nucleotide sequence: TGTGCCAGCAGCCAGGACACCTCCTACGAGCAGTACTTC. Its protein product is CASSQDTSYEQYF. The complete variable domain, with remaining parts taken from reference TRBV7-9 and TRBJ2-7, reads DTGVSQNPRHKITKRGQNVTFRCDPISEHNRLYWYRQTLGQGPEFLTYFQNEAQLEKSRLLSDRFSAERPKGSFSTLEIQRTEQGDSAMYLCASSQDTSYEQYFGPGTRLTVT.

The J gene is TRBJ1-2, the V gene TRBV19, with 7 positions matching TRBD1. Trimming removed 3 bases from V and 3 bases from J; junction bases left unmatched: 4. The germline gives CDR1 LNHDA, CDR2 SQIVND (reference sequence). There are 14 residues in the CDR3. CDR3 nucleotides: TGTGCCAGTAGTATCCGGGGACAGCACTATGGCTACACCTTC. Residues: CASSIRGQHYGYTF. The complete variable domain, with remaining parts taken from reference TRBV19 and TRBJ1-2, reads DGGITQSPKYLFRKEGQNVTLSCEQNLNHDAMYWYRQDPGQGLRLIYYSQIVNDFQKGDIAEGYSVSREKKESFPLTVTSAQKNPTAFYLCASSIRGQHYGYTFGSGTRLTVV.

This clonotype was seen at least ten times. The chain has TRBV6-5 and TRBJ1-1; D remains unclear. The CDR3 totals 13 residues. The V end lost 2 bases, the J end lost 1 base, and 5 bases lay between the germline ends. Germline V gene data show CDR1 as MNHEY and CDR2 as SVGAGI. Written as DNA, the CDR3 is TGTGCCAGCAGTTACCGCCAGAACACTGAAGCTTTCTTT. Its translation: CASSYRQNTEAFF.

This clonotype was observed many times. The gene calls are TRBV7-2 and TRBJ1-6; D unresolved. The germline V and J ends were trimmed by 1 base and 7 bases, with 8 bases remaining between them. In germline, CDR1 is SGHTA, CDR2 FQGNSA. CDR3 length equals 14 residues. The CDR3 is CASSLETGNSPLHF. CDR3 in DNA: TGTGCCAGCAGCTTAGAAACGGGAAATTCACCCCTCCACTTT.

The rearrangement links TRBV12-3 or TRBV12-4 to TRBJ2-7; 9 nucleotides align to TRBD1. This CDR3 comprises 13 residues. V dropped 10 bases and J dropped 1; count of bases not matched to a gene: 5. CDR3 sequence: CAIQDRGSYEQYF. Here the CDR3 DNA reads TGTGCCATCCAAGACAGGGGGTCCTACGAGCAGTACTTC.

The chain is built from TRBV30 and TRBJ2-7; TRBD2 agrees at 7 bases. The V gene end was trimmed by 2 bases and the J gene end by 5 bases; junction bases not matched to a gene: 6. The germline gives CDR1 GTSNPN, CDR2 SVGIG (reference sequence). The CDR3 length is 13 residues. CDR3 protein: CAWSLVGGDEQYF. The CDR3 DNA is TGTGCCTGGAGTTTGGTTGGGGGGGACGAGCAGTACTTC.

This clonotype appeared many times. The J gene is TRBJ1-1, the V gene TRBV28, with 10 bases matching TRBD1. CDR1 and CDR2 from the germline V gene are MDHEN and SYDVKM. Germline trimming cut 5 bases from V and 5 bases from J; bases unmatched to any gene: 2. The CDR3 has 13 residues. CDR3 DNA: TGTGCCAGCAGTCGGACAGGGGGGACTGAAGCTTTCTTT. It translates to CASSRTGGTEAFF.

This clonotype showed up just a few times. V and J are TRBV11-2 and TRBJ2-5; 7 bases are a match to TRBD2. The CDR3 spans 16 residues. CDR1 is SGHAT, CDR2 FQNNGV, per germline. J was trimmed by 5 bases and V by 1 base; bases with no gene match: 10. CDR3 sequence (DNA): TGTGCCAGCAGCTTAGTGGGGGGGGGTTATGGGGAGACCCAGTACTTC. Translating it yields CASSLVGGGYGETQYF.

This chain links TRBV6-5 with TRBJ2-7; 7 bases fit TRBD2. The J segment lost 6 bases and the V segment lost 0 bases, leaving 14 bases of the junction unmatched. Per germline, CDR1 MNHEY and CDR2 SVGAGI. The CDR3 loop spans 17 amino acids. CDR3: CASSYSIGAGRLVEQYF. The CDR3 bases are TGTGCCAGCAGTTACTCGATCGGAGCGGGAAGGCTCGTCGAGCAGTACTTC.

This clonotype was counted at least ten times. This chain links TRBV7-8 with TRBJ1-1; D gene uncertain. Germline-derived CDR1 and CDR2 are SGHVS and FQNEAQ. The CDR3 sequence is 13 residues long. Trimming pared 3 bases from V and 3 bases from J, leaving 8 bases between. The CDR3 region has the DNA TGTGCCAGCAGCTTGTACGGGTACACTGAAGCTTTCTTT. Translation: CASSLYGYTEAFF.

This clonotype has only a few counts. A much larger clone lies a single base off, so this may be a read error. The rearrangement uses TRBV28 and TRBJ2-2; 8 bases fit TRBD2. The ends lost 2 bases at V and 6 bases at J; junction bases unmatched: 5. CDR1 MDHEN and CDR2 SYDVKM come from the germline V gene. The length of the CDR3 is 15 residues. The CDR3 DNA is TGTGCCAGCAGTTTAGCGGGAGGTAGCGCCGGGGAGCTGTTTTTT. This codes for CASSLAGGSAGELFF.

The sample holds many counts of this clonotype. This chain links TRBV5-6 with TRBJ1-1, with D unclear. Germline V gene data show CDR1 as SGHDT and CDR2 as YYEEEE. Trimming stripped 0 bases from V and 2 bases from J, with 8 bases between. CDR3 size: 14 residues. The CDR3 sequence: CASSLGNQNTEAFF. DNA of the CDR3: TGTGCCAGCAGCTTGGGGAACCAAAACACTGAAGCTTTCTTT.

There are many counts of this clonotype. This chain connects TRBV7-2 to TRBJ1-5; the D gene is possibly TRBD1 (5 bases). V was clipped by 8 bases and J by 5 bases, with 13 bases between them. The CDR3 runs to 13 residues. Germline CDR1 and CDR2: SGHTA and FQGNSA. The DNA for the CDR3 is TGTGCCAGCGGGGGGAATTACGATCAGCCCCAGCATTTT. This translates into CASGGNYDQPQHF.

This chain links TRBV6-2 or TRBV6-3 with TRBJ1-5; D is undetermined. Trimming took off 6 bases at V and 2 bases at J, with 11 bases between the two ends. Germline V gene data show CDR1 as MNHEY and CDR2 as SVGEGT. This CDR3 has 14 residues. The CDR3, as DNA: TGTGCCAGCAGGGGCGCTGGGGGCAATCAGCCCCAGCATTTT. Translating it yields CASRGAGGNQPQHF.

Only a few counts were recorded for this clonotype. The chain joins TRBV27 to TRBJ2-7; D may match TRBD1 or TRBD2 (5 bases each). The CDR3 extends over 15 amino acids. Trimming took 5 bases from V and 3 from J, leaving 17 bases between them. Per the germline V gene, CDR1 is MNHEY and CDR2 is SMNVEV (reference sequence). Written as DNA, the CDR3 is TGTGCCAGCAGTCTAGACAGAGACGGACTCTACGAGCAGTACTTC. It codes for CASSLDRDGLYEQYF.

This clonotype was seen many times. The chain carries TRBV11-2 and TRBJ2-7, with TRBD2 matching over 8 bases. The CDR3 covers 14 residues. V lost 6 bases to trimming and J lost 5 bases; unmatched junction nucleotides: 9. Germline loops: CDR1 SGHAT, CDR2 FQNNGV. CDR3 coding DNA: TGTGCCAGCAGGCCGGGACTAGACTTACACGAGCAGTACTTC. Amino acid sequence: CASRPGLDLHEQYF.

The chain combines TRBV20-1 with TRBJ2-7; TRBD2 agrees at 11 bases. This CDR3 comprises 14 residues. Unmatched junction bases numbered 11, after V lost 7 bases and J lost 6 bases. Germline V gene lookup returns CDR1 DFQATT and CDR2 SNEGSKA (reference sequence). CDR3 in DNA: TGCAGTGTGAGCCTAGCGGGAGGAGTGAGCGAGCAGTACTTC. Translated: CSVSLAGGVSEQYF.

The chain combines TRBV7-9 with TRBJ1-1; unclear D gene. Germline V lookup: CDR1 SEHNR, CDR2 FQNEAQ (reference sequence). This CDR3 spans 17 amino acids. The ends were cut back, 2 bases at V and 0 bases at J, with 16 bases in the middle. The chain's CDR3 is CASSLSPSFSVNTEAFF. CDR3 nucleotides: TGTGCCAGCAGCTTAAGTCCCTCGTTTTCCGTGAACACTGAAGCTTTCTTT.

This clonotype was recorded many times. The rearrangement uses TRBV15 and TRBJ1-2; 7 bases are shared with TRBD1. The germline V gene has CDR1 LNHNV and CDR2 YYDKDF (reference sequence). V gave up 0 bases and J gave up 2 bases; unmatched junction bases: 9. This CDR3 region has 17 residues. The CDR3 reads CATSREVGTVPNYGYTF. The DNA of the CDR3 is TGTGCCACCAGCAGAGAGGTCGGGACAGTCCCCAACTATGGCTACACCTTC.

This clonotype was observed at least ten times. V gene TRBV18 combines with J gene TRBJ2-7; D call uncertain. Germline V gives CDR1 KGHSH, CDR2 LQKENI. This CDR3 has 14 amino acids. Trimming shortened V by 4 bases and J by 2 bases, and 12 bases separated the two germline ends. The CDR3 spells CASSLDLSAYEQYF. CDR3 sequence (DNA): TGTGCCAGCTCACTGGACCTATCGGCCTACGAGCAGTACTTC.

The J gene is TRBJ1-5, the V gene TRBV20-1; D may be TRBD1 (5 bases). Trimming shortened V by 3 bases and J by 2 bases, and 26 bases separated the two germline ends. This CDR3 comprises 19 residues. Germline V gene data show CDR1 as DFQATT and CDR2 as SNEGSKA (reference sequence). CDR3 region: CSARGGGTRFDVGNQPQHF. The CDR3 DNA follows: TGCAGTGCTAGGGGCGGTGGGACTCGGTTTGACGTAGGCAATCAGCCCCAGCATTTT.

The chain recombines TRBV4-3 with TRBJ2-2, with 7 bases matching TRBD1. Germline values: CDR1 LGHNA, CDR2 YSLEER. This CDR3 region has 16 residues. V was pared by 2 bases and J by 6 bases, with 9 bases of the junction left unmatched. CDR3 sequence reads: CASSQLATGAAGELFF. The DNA of the CDR3 is TGCGCCAGCAGCCAACTCGCTACAGGGGCCGCCGGGGAGCTGTTTTTT.

This clonotype has only one observation. The rearrangement joins TRBV20-1 to TRBJ2-5, with TRBD2 identical over 12 bases. Trimming cost V 3 bases and J 4 bases; bases outside gene matches: 12. This CDR3 has 17 amino acids. Germline lookup yields CDR1 DFQATT and CDR2 SNEGSKA (reference sequence). CDR3 in DNA: TGCAGTGCTAGTTCTCCTAGCGGGAGGGGAGGAGGAGAGACCCAGTACTTC. It codes for CSASSPSGRGGGETQYF.

This clonotype turned up a few times. The V and J genes are TRBV27 and TRBJ2-7, with D possibly TRBD1 on 6 matching bases. The CDR3 is 14 residues long. Between the trimmed V and J ends, which lost 2 bases and 2 bases, there was a span of 10 bases. Germline CDR1 is MNHEY and CDR2 is SMNVEV (reference sequence). For the CDR3, the DNA is TGTGCCAGCAGTTTAGTGACAGGTACCTACGAGCAGTACTTC. Protein sequence: CASSLVTGTYEQYF.

This clonotype has a count of ten or more. CDR3 sequence reads: CASSQTLGLAGQLGETQYF. The CDR3 nucleotides are TGTGCCAGCAGCCAGACCCTCGGACTAGCGGGACAGTTGGGGGAGACCCAGTACTTC. The chain joins TRBV3-1 to TRBJ2-5; TRBD2 matches 12 bases. The CDR3 totals 19 residues. The trim removed 3 bases at V and 5 bases at J, leaving 16 bases unmatched. The germline V gene encodes CDR1 LGHDT and CDR2 YNNKEL (reference sequence).

The chain recombines TRBV9 with TRBJ2-2; no firm D call. The CDR3 loop spans 15 amino acids. Germline-derived CDR1 and CDR2 are SGDLS and YYNGEE. V was pared by 3 bases and J by 6 bases, with 15 bases between. DNA for the CDR3: TGTGCCAGCAGCGGATATAGGGATGGGGCCGGGGAGCTGTTTTTT. This sequence encodes CASSGYRDGAGELFF.

This clonotype has a handful of counts. The chain recombines TRBV15 with TRBJ2-7; no firm D call. V was cut by 4 bases and J by 3 bases, with 10 bases left in between. The CDR3 covers 13 residues. Germline assignment: CDR1 LNHNV and CDR2 YYDKDF (reference sequence). CDR3 in DNA: TGTGCCACCAGCATAATGAAGGGCTACGAGCAGTACTTC. As protein: CATSIMKGYEQYF.

The table lists this clonotype with many counts. The V gene is TRBV6-2 or TRBV6-3, the J gene TRBJ2-2; D gene uncertain. Germline V CDR1 and CDR2: MNHEY, SVGEGT. This CDR3 spans 14 amino acids. Trimming took off 6 bases at V and 5 bases at J, with 13 bases between the two ends. The CDR3 protein is CASSIERKTGELFF. The CDR3 bases are TGTGCCAGCAGCATAGAGAGGAAAACCGGGGAGCTGTTTTTT.